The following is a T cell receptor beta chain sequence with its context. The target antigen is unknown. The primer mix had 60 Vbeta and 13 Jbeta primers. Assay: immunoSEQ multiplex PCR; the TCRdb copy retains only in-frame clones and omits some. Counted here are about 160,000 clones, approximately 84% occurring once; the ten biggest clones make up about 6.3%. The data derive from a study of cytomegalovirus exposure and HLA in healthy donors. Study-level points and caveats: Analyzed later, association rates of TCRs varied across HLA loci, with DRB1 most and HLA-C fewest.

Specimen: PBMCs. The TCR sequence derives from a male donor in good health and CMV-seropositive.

The CDR3 DNA follows: TGTGCCGGCGGGTCAGCGGGAGGTAGTTACGAGCAGTACTTC. It codes for CAGGSAGGSYEQYF. The gene calls are TRBV7-2 and TRBJ2-7, with 9 bases that match TRBD2. CDR1 is SGHTA, CDR2 FQGNSA, per germline. The CDR3 sequence is 14 residues long. The J segment lost 4 bases and the V segment lost 11 bases, leaving 12 bases of the junction unmatched.